One and the same sample provided the 26 T cell receptor beta chains below, sequenced in a study of T-cell reconstitution after alpha-beta-depleted transplantation in children. Unique molecular identifiers were used to barcode this TCRbeta library. TCRdb reanalysed the PCR reads using MiXCR and keeps one entry per CDR3 protein. This table has approximately 250,000 distinct CDR3 sequences, 9.7% appearing once. Sequenced here: PBMCs from the stem cell graft donor, sampled from the stem cell graft. These receptors came from a human donor who donated a stem cell graft to a child with SCID.

This clonotype was detected ten times or more. This chain connects TRBV12-3 or TRBV12-4 to TRBJ2-6; the D is unclear. V gave up 5 bases and J gave up 1 base, with 9 bases separating them. The CDR3 contains 15 residues. The CDR3 DNA is TGTGCCAGCAGTCCCCCCAGGTCTGGGGCCAACGTCCTGACTTTC. Translating it yields CASSPPRSGANVLTF.

This clonotype has at least ten counts. The chain is built from TRBV7-7 and TRBJ2-1, with D hard to call. This CDR3 is built from 13 residues. V was pared by 6 bases and J by 10 bases, with 16 bases between. Germline V lookup: CDR1 SSHAT, CDR2 FNYEAQ (reference sequence). The CDR3 DNA reads TGTGCCAGCAGTCCATACACCATGGGGGAGCAGTTCTTC. Its translation: CASSPYTMGEQFF.

This rearrangement joins TRBV7-9 to TRBJ2-1; 9 nucleotides line up with TRBD1. V dropped 5 bases and J dropped 6; count of bases not matched to a gene: 8. The germline CDR1 and CDR2 sequences are SEHNR and FQNEAQ (reference sequence). The CDR3 extends over 15 amino acids. Written as DNA, the CDR3 is TGTGCCAGCAGCGTGACAGGGGGAGTTCGCAATGAGCAGTTCTTC. Translated, it gives CASSVTGGVRNEQFF.

This clonotype was observed at least ten times. The gene calls are TRBV2 and TRBJ1-1; 9 bases fit TRBD1. Trimming cost V 5 bases and J 3 bases; bases outside gene matches: 10. This CDR3 comprises 16 residues. Germline V gene sequence: CDR1 SNHLY, CDR2 FYNNEI. The CDR3 sequence is CASSPGGGQGYTEAFF. The DNA for the CDR3 is TGTGCCAGCAGTCCCGGGGGGGGACAGGGCTACACTGAAGCTTTCTTT.

This clonotype was observed many times. This CDR3 is CASSPWDSGAGELFF. The DNA of the CDR3 is TGCGCCAGCAGCCCTTGGGACAGCGGCGCCGGGGAGCTGTTTTTT. V is TRBV4-1 and J is TRBJ2-2; 7 nucleotides match TRBD1. The V and J ends lost 4 bases and 6 bases, in that order; junction bases with no gene match: 8. Germline CDR1 and CDR2: MGHRA and YSYEKL. The CDR3 covers 15 residues.

This sequence joins TRBV6-4 and TRBJ1-1; 8 bases are shared with TRBD1. Unmatched junction bases numbered 6, after V lost 6 bases and J lost 6 bases. Germline CDR1 reads MRHNA; CDR2 reads SNTAGT. This CDR3 has 13 amino acids. The CDR3 spells CASRTKQGAEAFF. CDR3 bases: TGTGCCAGCAGAACAAAACAGGGGGCTGAAGCTTTCTTT.

This clonotype was found many times. The chain employs TRBV5-1 and TRBJ2-1; the match to TRBD2 covers 12 bases. CDR1 and CDR2 from the germline V gene are SGHRS and YFSETQ. V trimming: 0 bases; J trimming: 5 bases; junction bases outside the gene matches: 6. This CDR3 is built from 17 residues. The CDR3, as DNA: TGCGCCAGCAGCTTGGTTCCTAGCGGGGGGGGTGACAATGAGCAGTTCTTC. Protein: CASSLVPSGGGDNEQFF.

This clonotype came up many times. The V and J genes are TRBV5-1 and TRBJ1-2; tentative D call: TRBD1 (5 bases). The germline V and J ends were trimmed by 1 base and 5 bases, with 21 bases remaining between them. In germline, CDR1 is SGHRS, CDR2 YFSETQ. This CDR3 is 17 amino acids long. CDR3 coding DNA: TGCGCCAGCAGCTTGTCGCAGGGCCCGCGGACATGGTATGGCTACACCTTC. It translates to CASSLSQGPRTWYGYTF.

This clonotype was counted at least ten times. This chain links TRBV5-1 with TRBJ1-2; D is possibly TRBD1 (5 bases). V lost 3 bases to trimming and J lost 0 bases, with 12 bases between them. The CDR3 contains 15 residues. In germline, CDR1 is SGHRS, CDR2 YFSETQ. The CDR3: CASSSGTWPNYGYTF. In nucleotides, the CDR3 is TGCGCCAGCAGCTCAGGGACCTGGCCTAACTATGGCTACACCTTC.

The sample holds many counts of this clonotype. This rearrangement joins TRBV5-1 to TRBJ2-7; TRBD2 aligns across 8 bases. The CDR3 length is 16 residues. Trimming at V came to 2 bases and at J to 2 bases, leaving 9 bases not matched to a gene. CDR1 is SGHRS and CDR2 is YFSETQ in the germline V gene. The CDR3 here is CASSLISAGDAYEQYF. The CDR3 DNA sequence: TGCGCCAGCAGCTTAATCTCAGCGGGGGATGCCTACGAGCAGTACTTC.

This clonotype showed up many times. CDR3: CASSLARQGGYYGYTF. The CDR3 bases are TGTGCCAGCAGCTTAGCGCGACAGGGTGGTTACTATGGCTACACCTTC. This chain joins TRBV7-8 and TRBJ1-2; 7 bases are a match to TRBD1. The CDR3 is made up of 16 amino acids. Germline loops: CDR1 SGHVS, CDR2 FQNEAQ. V trimming: 0 bases; J trimming: 3 bases; junction bases outside the gene matches: 7.

In this sample, this clonotype turned up many times. The CDR3 DNA reads TGCGCCAGCAGCCCGGGTTTGCGGACAGGGTTCGGGCAGCCCCAGCATTTT. It translates to CASSPGLRTGFGQPQHF. V is TRBV5-1 and J is TRBJ1-5, with TRBD1 identical over 8 bases. V lost 4 bases and J lost 7; bases outside the gene matches: 16. CDR1 and CDR2 (germline): SGHRS, YFSETQ. The CDR3 consists of 17 residues.

There are many counts of this clonotype. In nucleotides, the CDR3 is TGTGCCAGCAGCTTAGCGCTGGATAGGGTGGAAAGGGGCTACGAGCAGTACTTC. It yields the protein CASSLALDRVERGYEQYF. This sequence joins TRBV7-8 and TRBJ2-7; possibly TRBD1 for D (5 bases). The CDR3 has 18 residues. V lost 0 bases and J lost 3, with 21 bases in between. Germline values: CDR1 SGHVS, CDR2 FQNEAQ.

This clonotype came up many times. This rearrangement joins TRBV14 to TRBJ1-2, with D perhaps TRBD1 (6 bases). The ends were cut back, 1 base at V and 4 bases at J, with 10 bases in the middle. There are 14 residues in the CDR3. Germline CDR1 SGHDN, CDR2 FVKESK. The CDR3 spells CASSQGGAAYGYTF. For the CDR3, the DNA is TGTGCCAGCAGCCAAGGGGGGGCAGCCTATGGCTACACCTTC.

The sample holds many counts of this clonotype. The chain employs TRBV20-1 and TRBJ2-7; no reliable D call. V shed 1 base and J shed 0 bases, with 10 bases lying between them. CDR3 size: 14 residues. The germline V gene has CDR1 DFQATT and CDR2 SNEGSKA (reference sequence). The CDR3 DNA reads as TGCAGTGCTAGAGGTAGACTGAGCTCCTACGAGCAGTACTTC. It specifies CSARGRLSSYEQYF.

This clonotype was recorded at least ten times. This chain links TRBV20-1 with TRBJ2-2; possible D gene TRBD1, 5 bases. V was cut by 6 bases and J by 6 bases, with 11 bases left in between. The CDR3 is 12 amino acids. Germline CDR1 reads DFQATT; CDR2 reads SNEGSKA (reference sequence). Here the CDR3 DNA reads TGCAGTGCAGTCAGGGTGTCCGGGGAGCTGTTTTTT. It encodes CSAVRVSGELFF.

The DNA of the CDR3 is TGCGCCAGCAGCTTGGCCGGGGGGACGGACAGGGGCTACAATGAGCAGTTCTTC. This codes for CASSLAGGTDRGYNEQFF. The chain links TRBV5-1 to TRBJ2-1; 9 bases map to TRBD1. V shed 0 bases, J shed 3 bases, and the junction held 10 bases outside the gene matches. Germline lookup yields CDR1 SGHRS and CDR2 YFSETQ. The CDR3 runs 18 residues.

This clonotype was found many times. The chain couples TRBV18 to TRBJ2-4, with a possible D match to TRBD1 (6 bases). Per the germline V gene, CDR1 is KGHSH and CDR2 is LQKENI. The germline V and J ends were trimmed by 2 bases and 1 base, with 9 bases remaining between them. The CDR3 consists of 15 residues. DNA of the CDR3: TGTGCCAGCTCACCAGGGGGCATTGCCAAAAACATTCAGTACTTC. Protein product: CASSPGGIAKNIQYF.

In this sample, this clonotype turned up many times. The chain has TRBV15 and TRBJ1-2; TRBD1 matches 9 bases. After removal of 2 bases from V and 5 bases from J, the junction contained 6 bases not matched to a gene. The CDR3 is 15 amino acids. The germline gives CDR1 LNHNV, CDR2 YYDKDF (reference sequence). The CDR3 reads CATSRRQGDFYGYTF. CDR3 DNA sequence: TGTGCCACCAGCAGAAGACAGGGGGACTTTTATGGCTACACCTTC.

About this clonotype itself: A read error is possible here, since a much larger clone lies one base away. The chain has TRBV7-9 and TRBJ1-2; D perhaps matches TRBD1 (6 bases). There are 11 residues in the CDR3. Germline V gives CDR1 SEHNR, CDR2 FQNEAQ (reference sequence). Trimming stripped 5 bases from V and 12 bases from J, with 13 bases between. The DNA for the CDR3 is TGTGCCAGCAGCGTTGTCGGGGGCGACACCTTC. Translating gives CASSVVGGDTF.

This clonotype came up many times. The chain has TRBV6-1 and TRBJ1-6; D remains ambiguous. In germline, CDR1 is MNHNS, CDR2 SASEGT. CDR3 length: 14 residues. V shed 7 bases and J shed 7 bases, with 14 bases lying between them. CDR3 nucleotides: TGTGCCAGCAATCTATTCGGGGTGAATTCACCCCTCCACTTT. The encoded protein is CASNLFGVNSPLHF.

This clonotype was picked up many times. V is TRBV6-2 or TRBV6-3 and J is TRBJ2-3; 9 bases fit TRBD2. CDR1 and CDR2 (germline): MNHEY, SVGEGT. The trim removed 2 bases at V and 8 bases at J, leaving 8 bases unmatched. The CDR3 has 15 residues. The CDR3 sequence is CASSYGGGAPLTQYF. In DNA, the CDR3 is TGTGCCAGCAGTTACGGCGGGGGGGCTCCGCTTACGCAGTATTTT.

This clonotype was seen ten or more times. This chain links TRBV20-1 with TRBJ2-2; TRBD2 matches at 7 bases. The length of the CDR3 is 14 residues. V lost 4 bases to trimming and J lost 1 base; unmatched junction nucleotides: 3. The germline V gene encodes CDR1 DFQATT and CDR2 SNEGSKA (reference sequence). The CDR3 bases are TGCAGTGCTATGGGGAGGGAGAACACCGGGGAGCTGTTTTTT. This gives the protein CSAMGRENTGELFF.

This clonotype was seen many times. V gene TRBV2 combines with J gene TRBJ2-1, with TRBD2 matching over 10 bases. Per germline, CDR1 SNHLY and CDR2 FYNNEI. Trimming took 8 bases from V and 3 from J; bases not matched to a gene: 7. This CDR3 is built from 15 residues. The CDR3 nucleotides read TGTGCCAGCCGCGAGACTAGCGGGTACTACAATGAGCAGTTCTTC. It is translated as CASRETSGYYNEQFF.

At least ten counts were recorded for this clonotype. The rearrangement joins TRBV7-9 to TRBJ1-4, with D unclear. Between the trimmed V and J ends, which lost 5 bases and 0 bases, there was a span of 13 bases. CDR1 and CDR2 from the germline V gene are SEHNR and FQNEAQ (reference sequence). This CDR3 contains 16 residues. CDR3 loop: CASSPGRYPTNEKLFF. The CDR3 DNA sequence: TGTGCCAGCAGCCCTGGACGGTATCCAACTAATGAAAAACTGTTTTTT. The full variable domain, with the rest looked up from reference TRBV7-9 and TRBJ1-4, is DTGVSQNPRHKITKRGQNVTFRCDPISEHNRLYWYRQTLGQGPEFLTYFQNEAQLEKSRLLSDRFSAERPKGSFSTLEIQRTEQGDSAMYLCASSPGRYPTNEKLFFGSGTQLSVL.

This clonotype was detected ten times or more. The CDR3 sequence is CASSSGNAPPDTQYF. The CDR3, as DNA: TGCGCCAGCAGCTCCGGGAACGCACCCCCAGATACGCAGTATTTT. The chain is built from TRBV5-1 and TRBJ2-3, with D possibly matching TRBD2 (5 bases). Germline V gene lookup returns CDR1 SGHRS and CDR2 YFSETQ. The CDR3 sequence is 15 residues long. The V end lost 3 bases, the J end lost 4 bases, and 15 bases lay between the germline ends. The complete variable domain, with remaining parts taken from reference TRBV5-1 and TRBJ2-3, reads KAGVTQTPRYLIKTRGQQVTLSCSPISGHRSVSWYQQTPGQGLQFLFEYFSETQRNKGNFPGRFSGRQFSNSRSEMNVSTLELGDSALYLCASSSGNAPPDTQYFGPGTRLTVL.